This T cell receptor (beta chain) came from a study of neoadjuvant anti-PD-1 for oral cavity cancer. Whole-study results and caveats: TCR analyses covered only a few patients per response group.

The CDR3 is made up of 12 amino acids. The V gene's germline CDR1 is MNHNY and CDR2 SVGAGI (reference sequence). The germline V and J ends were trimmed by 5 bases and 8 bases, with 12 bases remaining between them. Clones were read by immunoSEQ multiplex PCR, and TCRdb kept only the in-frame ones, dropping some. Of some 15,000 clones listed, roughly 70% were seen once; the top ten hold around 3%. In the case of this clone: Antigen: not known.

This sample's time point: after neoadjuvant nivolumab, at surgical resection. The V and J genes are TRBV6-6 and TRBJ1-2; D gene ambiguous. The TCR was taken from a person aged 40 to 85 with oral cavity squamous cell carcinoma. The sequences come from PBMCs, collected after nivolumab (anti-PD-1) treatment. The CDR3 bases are TGTGCCAGCAGTACTTCAGCCCAGGGCTACACCTTC. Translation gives CASSTSAQGYTF.